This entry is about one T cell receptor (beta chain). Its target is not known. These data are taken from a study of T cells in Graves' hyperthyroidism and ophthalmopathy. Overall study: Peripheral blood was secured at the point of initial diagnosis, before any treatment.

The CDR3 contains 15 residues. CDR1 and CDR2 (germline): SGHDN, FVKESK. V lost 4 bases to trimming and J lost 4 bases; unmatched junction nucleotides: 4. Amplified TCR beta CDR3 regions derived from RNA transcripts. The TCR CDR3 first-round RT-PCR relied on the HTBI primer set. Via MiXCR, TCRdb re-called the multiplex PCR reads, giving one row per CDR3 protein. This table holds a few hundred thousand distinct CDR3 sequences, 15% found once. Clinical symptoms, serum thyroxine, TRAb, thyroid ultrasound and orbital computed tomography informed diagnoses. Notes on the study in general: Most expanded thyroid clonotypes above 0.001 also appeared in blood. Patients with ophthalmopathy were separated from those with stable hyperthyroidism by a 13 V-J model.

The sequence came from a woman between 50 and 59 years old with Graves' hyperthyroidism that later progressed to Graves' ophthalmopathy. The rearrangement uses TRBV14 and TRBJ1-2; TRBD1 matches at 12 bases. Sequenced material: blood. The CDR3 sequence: CASSPGTGGFYGYTF. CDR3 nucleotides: TGTGCCAGCAGCCCCGGGACAGGGGGCTTCTATGGCTACACCTTC.